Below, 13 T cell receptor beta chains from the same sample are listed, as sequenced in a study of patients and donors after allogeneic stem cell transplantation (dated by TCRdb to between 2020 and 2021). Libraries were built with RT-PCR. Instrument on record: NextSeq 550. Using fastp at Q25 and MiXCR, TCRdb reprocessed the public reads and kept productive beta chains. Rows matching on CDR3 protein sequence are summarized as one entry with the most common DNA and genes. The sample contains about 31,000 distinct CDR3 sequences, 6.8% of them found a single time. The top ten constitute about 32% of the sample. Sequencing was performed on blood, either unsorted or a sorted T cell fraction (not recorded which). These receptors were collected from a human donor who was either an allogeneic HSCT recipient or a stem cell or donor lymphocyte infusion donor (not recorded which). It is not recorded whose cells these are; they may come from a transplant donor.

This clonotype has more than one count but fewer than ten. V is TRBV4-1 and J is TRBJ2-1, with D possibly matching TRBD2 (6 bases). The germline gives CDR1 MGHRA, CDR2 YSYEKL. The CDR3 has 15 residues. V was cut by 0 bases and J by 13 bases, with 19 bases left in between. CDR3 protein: CASSQDETRPWFQFF. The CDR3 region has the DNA TGCGCCAGCAGCCAAGATGAGACTAGACCGTGGTTCCAGTTCTTC.

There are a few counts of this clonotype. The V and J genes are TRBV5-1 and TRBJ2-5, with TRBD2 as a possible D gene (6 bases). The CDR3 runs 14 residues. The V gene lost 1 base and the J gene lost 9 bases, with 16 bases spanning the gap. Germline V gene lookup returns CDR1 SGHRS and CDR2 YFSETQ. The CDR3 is CASSLQAEGGAQYF. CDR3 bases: TGCGCCAGCAGCTTGCAGGCTGAGGGAGGTGCCCAGTACTTC.

The CDR3 protein is CASSQVGGGNEQFF. The CDR3 nucleotides read TGTGCCAGCAGCCAAGTAGGTGGGGGCAATGAGCAGTTCTTC. V gene TRBV3-1 combines with J gene TRBJ2-1; D is tentatively TRBD1 or TRBD2 (5 bases each). The CDR3 has 14 amino acids. V lost 1 base and J lost 6, with 10 bases in between. Germline-derived CDR1 and CDR2 are LGHDT and YNNKEL (reference sequence).

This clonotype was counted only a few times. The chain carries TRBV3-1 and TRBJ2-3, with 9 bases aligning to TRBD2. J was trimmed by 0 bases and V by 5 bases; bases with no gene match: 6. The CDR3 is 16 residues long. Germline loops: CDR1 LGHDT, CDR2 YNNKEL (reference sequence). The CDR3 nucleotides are TGTGCCAGCAGCGATGGACTAGCGACTAGCACAGATACGCAGTATTTT. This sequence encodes CASSDGLATSTDTQYF.

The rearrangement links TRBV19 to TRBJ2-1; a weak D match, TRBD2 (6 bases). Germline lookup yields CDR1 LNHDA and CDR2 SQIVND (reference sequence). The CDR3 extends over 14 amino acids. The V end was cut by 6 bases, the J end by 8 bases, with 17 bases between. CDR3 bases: TGTGCCAGTAGCCACTCCCTCTGGGGGGATGAGCAGTTCTTC. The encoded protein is CASSHSLWGDEQFF. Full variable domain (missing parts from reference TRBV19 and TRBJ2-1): DGGITQSPKYLFRKEGQNVTLSCEQNLNHDAMYWYRQDPGQGLRLIYYSQIVNDFQKGDIAEGYSVSREKKESFPLTVTSAQKNPTAFYLCASSHSLWGDEQFFGPGTRLTVL.

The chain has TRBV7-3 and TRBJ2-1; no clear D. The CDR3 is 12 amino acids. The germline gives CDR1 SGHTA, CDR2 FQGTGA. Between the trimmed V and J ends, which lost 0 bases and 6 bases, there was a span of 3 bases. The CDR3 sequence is CASSLTPNEQFF. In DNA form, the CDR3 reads TGTGCCAGCAGCTTAACTCCCAATGAGCAGTTCTTC.

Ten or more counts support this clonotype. CDR3 in amino acids: CASSQGLVYQYEQYF. CDR3 DNA sequence: TGCGCCAGCAGCCAAGGTTTGGTCTACCAATACGAGCAGTACTTC. V is TRBV4-3 and J is TRBJ2-7; the D is unclear. Trimming cost V 1 base and J 4 bases, with 14 bases left between them. Germline V CDR1 and CDR2: LGHNA, YSLEER. This CDR3 has 15 residues.

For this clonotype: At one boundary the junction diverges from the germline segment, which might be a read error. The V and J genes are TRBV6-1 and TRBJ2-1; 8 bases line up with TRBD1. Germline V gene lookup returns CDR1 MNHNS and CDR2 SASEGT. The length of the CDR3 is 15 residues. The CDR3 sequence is CAGSDRGWYYNEQFF. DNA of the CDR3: TGTGCCGGCAGTGACAGGGGATGGTACTACAATGAGCAGTTCTTC.

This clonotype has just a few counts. The CDR3 loop reads CSVAGGVPRNEQFF. The CDR3 region has the DNA TGCAGCGTTGCGGGAGGGGTCCCGAGAAATGAGCAGTTCTTC. The chain links TRBV29-1 to TRBJ2-1; TRBD2 matches 8 bases. V lost 4 bases, J lost 7 bases, and 9 bases stayed unmatched. The CDR3 is 14 residues long. Germline CDR1 SQVTM, CDR2 ANQGSEA.

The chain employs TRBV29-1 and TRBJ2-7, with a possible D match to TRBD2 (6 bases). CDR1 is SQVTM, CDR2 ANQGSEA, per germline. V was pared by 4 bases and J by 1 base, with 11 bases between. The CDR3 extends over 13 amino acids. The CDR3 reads CSVGGTGSYEQYF. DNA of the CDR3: TGCAGCGTTGGAGGGACTGGATCCTACGAGCAGTACTTC.

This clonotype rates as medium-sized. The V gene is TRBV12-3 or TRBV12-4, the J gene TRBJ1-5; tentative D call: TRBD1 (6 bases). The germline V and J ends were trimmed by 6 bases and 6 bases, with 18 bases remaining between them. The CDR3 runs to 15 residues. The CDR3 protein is CASRRGGGGVQPQHF. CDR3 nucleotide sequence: TGTGCCAGCAGGAGGGGGGGCGGCGGTGTTCAGCCCCAGCATTTT.

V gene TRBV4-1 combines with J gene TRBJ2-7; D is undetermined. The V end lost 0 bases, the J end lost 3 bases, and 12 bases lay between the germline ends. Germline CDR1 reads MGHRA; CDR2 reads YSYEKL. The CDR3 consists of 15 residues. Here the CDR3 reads CASSQDVVQNYEQYF. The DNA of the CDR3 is TGCGCCAGCAGCCAAGATGTGGTTCAGAACTACGAGCAGTACTTC.

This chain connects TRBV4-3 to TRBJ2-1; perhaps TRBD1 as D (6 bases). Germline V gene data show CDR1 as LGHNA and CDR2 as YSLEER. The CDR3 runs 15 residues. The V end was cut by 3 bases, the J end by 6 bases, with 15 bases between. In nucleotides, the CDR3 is TGCGCCAGCAGCCAGGCCCGGGAAGGGGGCAATGAGCAGTTCTTC. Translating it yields CASSQAREGGNEQFF.